Following are 23 T cell receptor beta chains from one sample sequenced in a study of blood T cell dynamics during melanoma immunotherapy. Specified time point: pre-treatment baseline. The protocol was immunoSEQ multiplex PCR, while the TCRdb copy is restricted to in-frame clones and leaves out a portion. The table includes 8,500 to 14,000 clones, 70% to 90% detected once. The material sequenced was blood, taken from a patient treated with checkpoint blockade. These receptors all come from a human donor with melanoma.

This clone came up once. The rearrangement joins TRBV5-6 to TRBJ2-1, with TRBD2 matching 15 bases. The CDR3 spans 14 residues. From germline, CDR1 is SGHDT and CDR2 YYEEEE. J gave up 10 bases and V 4 bases, and 3 bases lay outside the gene matches. The CDR3 is CASSKGLAGGEQFF. The CDR3 DNA is TGTGCCAGCAGCAAGGGACTAGCGGGAGGCGAGCAGTTCTTC.

A few counts support this clone. V usage is TRBV28 and J usage is TRBJ1-5, with D unclear. CDR1 is MDHEN and CDR2 is SYDVKM in the germline V gene. Trimming took off 8 bases at V and 2 bases at J, with 10 bases between the two ends. The CDR3 totals 13 residues. CDR3 in DNA: TGTGCCAGCCAGCTCCGTGGCAATCAGCCCCAGCATTTT. It specifies CASQLRGNQPQHF.

The CDR3 nucleotides are TGTGCCAGCAGTCCTCGGTATCTCTCTGGGGCCAACGTCCTGACTTTC. Translating it yields CASSPRYLSGANVLTF. The chain carries TRBV27 and TRBJ2-6; D not certain. The V gene's germline CDR1 is MNHEY and CDR2 SMNVEV (reference sequence). The CDR3 covers 16 residues. V was shortened by 5 bases and J by 0 bases, with 11 bases between the two germline ends. Full variable domain (rest looked up from reference TRBV27 and TRBJ2-6): EAQVTQNPRYLITVTGKKLTVTCSQNMNHEYMSWYRQDPGLGLRQIYYSMNVEVTDKGDVPEGYKVSRKEKRNFPLILESPSPNQTSLYFCASSPRYLSGANVLTFGAGSRLTVL.

This chain connects TRBV7-2 to TRBJ2-3; either TRBD1 or TRBD2 may supply D (5 bases each). The V gene's germline CDR1 is SGHTA and CDR2 FQGNSA. The V end lost 1 base, the J end lost 3 bases, and 8 bases lay between the germline ends. CDR3 size: 14 residues. The CDR3 DNA reads as TGTGCCAGCAGCTTAGGGTGGGGGACAGATACGCAGTATTTT. It translates to CASSLGWGTDTQYF.

The V and J genes are TRBV5-4 and TRBJ2-2; D is undetermined. Germline assignment: CDR1 SGHNT and CDR2 YYREEE (reference sequence). The CDR3 loop spans 11 amino acids. The V gene lost 3 bases and the J gene lost 5 bases, with 2 bases spanning the gap. CDR3 region: CASSSTGELFF. The DNA of the CDR3 is TGTGCCAGCAGCTCTACCGGGGAGCTGTTTTTT.

A single count supports this clone. The chain recombines TRBV19 with TRBJ1-5; D gene uncertain. This CDR3 is built from 14 residues. Germline V gene sequence: CDR1 LNHDA, CDR2 SQIVND (reference sequence). V was cut by 5 bases and J by 4 bases, with 12 bases left in between. CDR3 amino acids: CASSLRALNQPQHF. For the CDR3, the DNA is TGTGCCAGTAGTCTCCGGGCTTTAAATCAGCCCCAGCATTTT.

V is TRBV7-3 and J is TRBJ2-3; D gene ambiguous. The length of the CDR3 is 13 residues. V lost 4 bases and J lost 0, with 5 bases in between. Germline V lookup: CDR1 SGHTA, CDR2 FQGTGA. This CDR3 reads CASSYDSTDTQYF. As DNA, the CDR3 is TGTGCCAGCAGCTACGACAGCACAGATACGCAGTATTTT.

The V gene is TRBV4-1, the J gene TRBJ2-3; the D is unclear. Germline lookup yields CDR1 MGHRA and CDR2 YSYEKL. CDR3 length: 16 residues. V was pared by 0 bases and J by 2 bases, with 12 bases between. The CDR3 region has the DNA TGCGCCAGCAGCCAAGATACTGGGTTCTTCACAGATACGCAGTATTTT. Its translation: CASSQDTGFFTDTQYF.

The gene calls are TRBV7-4 and TRBJ1-1, with a weak D call TRBD1 (5 bases). This CDR3 comprises 15 residues. Germline V gives CDR1 SGHVT, CDR2 SQSDAQ. The V end was cut by 1 base, the J end by 4 bases, with 13 bases between. CDR3 sequence (DNA): TGTGCCAGCAGCTTAGGTCGATGGGGGTGCACTGAAGCTTTCTTT. Its translation: CASSLGRWGCTEAFF.

The genes are TRBV5-6 and TRBJ1-2, with D perhaps matching TRBD1 (5 bases). V shed 5 bases and J shed 8 bases, with 16 bases lying between them. The germline V gene encodes CDR1 SGHDT and CDR2 YYEEEE. The CDR3 has 13 amino acids. CDR3 sequence: CASSFDSPRGYTF. The CDR3 region has the DNA TGTGCCAGCAGTTTTGACAGTCCGAGGGGCTACACCTTC.

This clone appeared a few times. The rearrangement joins TRBV27 to TRBJ2-5, with 8 bases identical to TRBD2. With V trimmed by 1 base and J by 4 bases, 5 bases remained unmatched. The germline V gene encodes CDR1 MNHEY and CDR2 SMNVEV (reference sequence). This CDR3 region has 15 residues. In DNA, the CDR3 is TGTGCCAGCAGTTTATTTCCGGGGGGGCGAGAGACCCAGTACTTC. Translated, it gives CASSLFPGGRETQYF.

This chain joins TRBV15 and TRBJ1-1, with 7 positions matching TRBD1. The V gene end was trimmed by 7 bases and the J gene end by 1 base; junction bases not matched to a gene: 6. Germline-derived CDR1 and CDR2 are LNHNV and YYDKDF (reference sequence). This CDR3 region has 14 residues. The CDR3 spells CATTPTGKNTEAFF. The CDR3 bases are TGTGCCACCACCCCGACAGGGAAGAACACTGAAGCTTTCTTT. Looking up the rest from reference TRBV15 and TRBJ1-1 gives the full variable domain: DAMVIQNPRYQVTQFGKPVTLSCSQTLNHNVMYWYQQKSSQAPKLLFHYYDKDFNNEADTPDNFQSRRPNTSFCFLDIRSPGLGDTAMYLCATTPTGKNTEAFFGQGTRLTVV.

The gene calls are TRBV10-3 and TRBJ2-1, with 13 bases fitting TRBD2. V lost 3 bases and J lost 8; bases outside the gene matches: 13. The germline CDR1 and CDR2 sequences are ENHRY and SYGVKD. The CDR3 consists of 18 residues. Written as DNA, the CDR3 is TGTGCCATCAGTGATTTAGCAGGGGCGGGACTAGCGGGGCATGAGCAGTTCTTC. Translated, it gives CAISDLAGAGLAGHEQFF.

The V gene is TRBV27, the J gene TRBJ2-1, with D possibly being TRBD1 or TRBD2 (5 bases each). Trimming cost V 4 bases and J 0 bases, with 10 bases left between them. Germline CDR1 is MNHEY and CDR2 is SMNVEV (reference sequence). There are 15 residues in the CDR3. CDR3 protein: CASSSWGSSYNEQFF. As DNA, the CDR3 is TGTGCCAGCAGTTCATGGGGGAGCTCCTACAATGAGCAGTTCTTC.

This sequence joins TRBV7-2 and TRBJ2-1; either TRBD1 or TRBD2 may supply D (5 bases each). The germline V gene encodes CDR1 SGHTA and CDR2 FQGNSA. The CDR3 is 12 residues long. V gave up 6 bases and J gave up 6 bases, with 9 bases separating them. The CDR3 loop is CASSRGRNEQFF. CDR3 in DNA: TGTGCCAGCAGTCGGGGACGCAATGAGCAGTTCTTC.

J is TRBJ2-1 and V is TRBV7-9; 7 nucleotides line up with TRBD2. The J segment lost 5 bases and the V segment lost 5 bases, leaving 9 bases of the junction unmatched. The germline V gene has CDR1 SEHNR and CDR2 FQNEAQ (reference sequence). CDR3 length: 15 amino acids. The CDR3 loop is CASSPGGAGNNEQFF. In DNA form, the CDR3 reads TGTGCCAGCAGCCCCGGGGGAGCGGGGAACAATGAGCAGTTCTTC.

The rearrangement uses TRBV15 and TRBJ2-2; D call uncertain. Germline lookup yields CDR1 LNHNV and CDR2 YYDKDF (reference sequence). Between the trimmed V and J ends, which lost 2 bases and 7 bases, there was a span of 8 bases. This CDR3 spans 13 amino acids. Here the CDR3 DNA reads TGTGCCACCAGCAGAAATCTCCGCGGGGAGCTGTTTTTT. Translation: CATSRNLRGELFF.

The chain recombines TRBV11-1 with TRBJ1-1, with a possible D match to TRBD1 (6 bases). The CDR3 loop spans 15 amino acids. V shed 6 bases and J shed 1 base, with 15 bases lying between them. Germline CDR1 SGHAT, CDR2 FQDESV (reference sequence). The CDR3 DNA reads TGTGCCAGCAGGCAAATGACAGGCACGAACACTGAAGCTTTCTTT. Its translation: CASRQMTGTNTEAFF.

The chain links TRBV30 to TRBJ2-1, with D perhaps TRBD2 (5 bases). The germline CDR1 and CDR2 sequences are GTSNPN and SVGIG (reference sequence). Trimming removed 4 bases at V and 0 bases at J, with 10 bases between. The CDR3 consists of 14 residues. This chain's CDR3 is CAWITGSSYNEQFF. The CDR3 DNA reads TGTGCCTGGATCACGGGGAGCTCCTACAATGAGCAGTTCTTC.

The V call is TRBV5-4, the J call TRBJ2-2, with D maybe TRBD2 (6 bases). The CDR3 is 17 amino acids. Trimming stripped 0 bases from V and 2 bases from J, with 14 bases between. Germline lookup yields CDR1 SGHNT and CDR2 YYREEE (reference sequence). The CDR3: CASSLAGSGPNTGELFF. CDR3 bases: TGTGCCAGCAGCTTGGCCGGGAGCGGCCCAAACACCGGGGAGCTGTTTTTT.

By sample fraction, this clone is medium-sized. This chain connects TRBV5-4 to TRBJ2-6; 8 bases are a match to TRBD1. CDR3 size: 16 residues. The germline CDR1 and CDR2 sequences are SGHNT and YYREEE (reference sequence). V shed 4 bases, J shed 0 bases, and the junction held 3 bases outside the gene matches. CDR3 sequence (DNA): TGTGCCAGCAGCCCGGGACAGGCCTCTGGGGCCAACGTCCTGACTTTC. Protein: CASSPGQASGANVLTF.

The CDR3 coding sequence is TGTGCCAGCAGTGGAAAGATTGGGAATGAGCAGTTCTTC. It specifies CASSGKIGNEQFF. V gene TRBV2 combines with J gene TRBJ2-1; D gene ambiguous. The CDR3 runs to 13 residues. CDR1 is SNHLY and CDR2 is FYNNEI in the germline V gene. Trimming removed 4 bases from V and 7 bases from J, with 11 bases in between.

The V gene is TRBV4-3, the J gene TRBJ1-3; D perhaps matches TRBD1 (5 bases). Between the trimmed V and J ends, which lost 4 bases and 0 bases, there was a span of 16 bases. The CDR3 covers 17 residues. Germline values: CDR1 LGHNA, CDR2 YSLEER. CDR3 amino acids: CASSLSWQGHSGNTIYF. The CDR3 DNA reads as TGCGCCAGCAGCCTCTCCTGGCAGGGTCACTCTGGAAACACCATATATTTT.